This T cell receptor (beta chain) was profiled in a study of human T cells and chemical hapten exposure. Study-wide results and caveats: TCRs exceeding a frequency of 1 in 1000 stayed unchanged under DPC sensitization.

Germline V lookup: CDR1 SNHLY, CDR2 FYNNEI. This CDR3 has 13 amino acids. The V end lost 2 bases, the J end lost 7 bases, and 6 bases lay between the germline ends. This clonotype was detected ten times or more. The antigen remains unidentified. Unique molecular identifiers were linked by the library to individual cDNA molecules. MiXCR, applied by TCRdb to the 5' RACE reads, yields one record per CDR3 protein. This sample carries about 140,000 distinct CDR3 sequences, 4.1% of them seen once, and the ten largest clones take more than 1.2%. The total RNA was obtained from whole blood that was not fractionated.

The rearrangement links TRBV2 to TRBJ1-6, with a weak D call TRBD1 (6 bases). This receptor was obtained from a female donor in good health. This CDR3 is CASSEQGNSPLHF. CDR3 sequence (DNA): TGTGCCAGCAGTGAACAGGGGAATTCACCCCTCCACTTT.